The TCR beta chain under discussion was sequenced for a study of Ad26.COV2.S vaccination and SARS-CoV-2 variants. Across the study: As a participant in COV1001, the donor was in the Ad26.COV2.S trial arm.

Only in-frame clones appear in the TCRdb table, and some are missing; sequencing was by immunoSEQ multiplex PCR. The sample has some 320,000 clones, roughly 80% seen once. Whole-study results and caveats: Individuals receiving vaccine had higher spike-specific TCR breadth than placebo recipients did.

This clone was recorded once. The antigen is undetermined. Treatment denoted: some 19 received Ad26.COV2.S at low or high dose, single or two shots; roughly five received placebo; per-sample allocation not given. Material that was analyzed had been drawn on day 63 after the first vaccine or placebo injection. This CDR3 has 15 amino acids. V lost 5 bases, J lost 2 bases, and 15 bases lay in between. Germline-derived CDR1 and CDR2 are SEHNR and FQNEAQ (reference sequence). This sequence was found in a person aged 18 to 59 who received the Ad26.COV2.S COVID-19 vaccine or a placebo. This chain links TRBV7-9 with TRBJ1-2; TRBD1 is a possible D gene (6 bases). The sequences come from peripheral blood, collected in a trial of Ad26.COV2.S vaccine versus placebo. CDR3 DNA sequence: TGTGCCAGCAGCATACTCAGGACAGTCAACTATGGCTACACCTTC. Amino acids: CASSILRTVNYGYTF.